These 29 T cell receptor beta chains came from one sample sequenced in a study of long-term antiretroviral therapy in people with HIV. The authors ran the immunoSEQ assay, v3.0, at survey level. Using immunoSEQ multiplex PCR, the repertoire was profiled, and TCRdb retains in-frame clones only, with some absent. The sample shows 20,000 to 30,000 clones, approximately 80% of them seen only once. Sequenced here: unsorted PBMCs, sampled around 4.5 years after starting antiretroviral therapy. These receptors all stem from a man aged 30 to 39 with HIV.

The CDR3 region is CASSSTGYNEQFF. The CDR3 DNA reads TGTGCCAGCAGTTCCACAGGTTACAATGAGCAGTTCTTC. The chain couples TRBV27 to TRBJ2-1; D might be TRBD1 (5 bases). Germline V gene data show CDR1 as MNHEY and CDR2 as SMNVEV (reference sequence). Trimming left V 4 bases short and J 4 bases short, with 8 bases between. This CDR3 has 13 residues.

The chain links TRBV29-1 to TRBJ1-2, with unresolved D. The germline V gene has CDR1 SQVTM and CDR2 ANQGSEA. The germline V and J ends were trimmed by 3 bases and 4 bases, with 15 bases remaining between them. The CDR3 is 14 amino acids. CDR3 loop: CSVDQTIEGYGYTF. DNA of the CDR3: TGCAGCGTTGACCAGACAATTGAGGGCTATGGCTACACCTTC.

V and J are TRBV6-5 and TRBJ2-1, with 7 bases lining up with TRBD1. The length of the CDR3 is 12 residues. Unmatched junction bases numbered 4, after V lost 4 bases and J lost 10 bases. Germline loops: CDR1 MNHEY, CDR2 SVGAGI. CDR3 in DNA: TGTGCCAGCAGTTCGAACAGGGGAGAGCAGTTCTTC. It specifies CASSSNRGEQFF.

V usage is TRBV4-3 and J usage is TRBJ2-1; D unclear. The CDR3 runs to 17 residues. Germline-derived CDR1 and CDR2 are LGHNA and YSLEER. V lost 2 bases to trimming and J lost 1 base, with 15 bases between them. CDR3 bases: TGCGCCAGCAGCCAAACCCCGGTAACTGTATCCTACAATGAGCAGTTCTTC. Protein sequence: CASSQTPVTVSYNEQFF.

This chain links TRBV13 with TRBJ1-2, with D possibly TRBD1 on 6 matching bases. This CDR3 comprises 16 residues. With 0 bases removed from V and 4 bases from J, the gap between germline ends came to 15 bases. Germline CDR1 reads PRHDT; CDR2 reads FYEKMQ (reference sequence). The CDR3 region is CASSLGRDRTFYGYTF. CDR3 in DNA: TGTGCCAGCAGCTTAGGAAGAGACAGGACTTTCTATGGCTACACCTTC.

The sample holds one count of this clone. This sequence joins TRBV27 and TRBJ1-1; D not resolved. V was pared by 2 bases and J by 1 base, with 14 bases between. The CDR3 runs to 16 residues. CDR1 is MNHEY and CDR2 is SMNVEV in the germline V gene (reference sequence). The CDR3 reads CASSLAPFRRNTEAFF. Written as DNA, the CDR3 is TGTGCCAGCAGTTTAGCACCTTTCAGAAGGAACACTGAAGCTTTCTTT.

V and J are TRBV7-8 and TRBJ1-1; D remains unclear. This CDR3 region has 13 residues. Per germline, CDR1 SGHVS and CDR2 FQNEAQ. V lost 8 bases and J lost 0, with 10 bases in between. CDR3 in DNA: TGTGCCAGCGGCCAAAGAATGAACACTGAAGCTTTCTTT. Its protein is CASGQRMNTEAFF.

The rearrangement joins TRBV5-8 to TRBJ1-1; TRBD1 agrees at 10 bases. The V gene's germline CDR1 is SGHTS and CDR2 YDEGEE. This CDR3 comprises 17 residues. With V trimmed by 3 bases and J by 4 bases, 12 bases remained unmatched. In DNA form, the CDR3 reads TGTGCCAGCAGCTACTCTGAGACCGGGACAGGGGTCACTGAAGCTTTCTTT. Its translation: CASSYSETGTGVTEAFF. Variable domain in full (rest from reference TRBV5-8 and TRBJ1-1): EAGVTQSPTHLIKTRGQQATLRCSPISGHTSVYWYQQALGLGLQFLLWYDEGEERNRGNFPPRFSGRQFPNYSSELNVNALELEDSALYLCASSYSETGTGVTEAFFGQGTRLTVV.

V is TRBV7-3 and J is TRBJ2-1; D gene unclear. This CDR3 comprises 14 residues. Trimming stripped 1 base from V and 7 bases from J, with 11 bases between. Germline V CDR1 and CDR2: SGHTA, FQGTGA. CDR3 protein: CASSLNDLGNEQFF. The DNA for the CDR3 is TGTGCCAGCAGCTTAAACGATCTGGGGAATGAGCAGTTCTTC.

The chain links TRBV6-1 to TRBJ2-2; the match to TRBD2 covers 7 bases. From germline, CDR1 is MNHNS and CDR2 SASEGT. The CDR3 covers 14 residues. After removal of 3 bases from V and 6 bases from J, the junction contained 4 bases not matched to a gene. This CDR3 reads CASSDVGGAGELFF. The CDR3 DNA reads as TGTGCCAGCAGTGATGTGGGGGGGGCCGGGGAGCTGTTTTTT.

The CDR3 sequence: CASSQGNYEQYF. CDR3 DNA: TGTGCCAGCAGCCAGGGAAACTACGAGCAGTACTTC. This chain connects TRBV28 to TRBJ2-7, with D perhaps matching TRBD1 (5 bases). This CDR3 has 12 amino acids. The germline gives CDR1 MDHEN, CDR2 SYDVKM. The V end was cut by 6 bases, the J end by 3 bases, with 9 bases between.

The chain links TRBV5-1 to TRBJ1-2, with TRBD1 as a possible D gene (6 bases). Trimming pared 0 bases from V and 5 bases from J, leaving 14 bases between. Per germline, CDR1 SGHRS and CDR2 YFSETQ. This CDR3 region has 15 residues. CDR3 region: CASSLGGLTGYGYTF. The DNA for the CDR3 is TGCGCCAGCAGCTTGGGGGGCCTTACAGGGTATGGCTACACCTTC. The variable domain in full, completed from reference TRBV5-1 and TRBJ1-2, reads KAGVTQTPRYLIKTRGQQVTLSCSPISGHRSVSWYQQTPGQGLQFLFEYFSETQRNKGNFPGRFSGRQFSNSRSEMNVSTLELGDSALYLCASSLGGLTGYGYTFGSGTRLTVV.

This chain joins TRBV7-9 and TRBJ1-2, with D possibly TRBD1 on 6 matching bases. V was pared by 2 bases and J by 0 bases, with 16 bases between. The CDR3 runs 17 residues. Germline loops: CDR1 SEHNR, CDR2 FQNEAQ (reference sequence). CDR3 amino acids: CASSLIQDRPSNYGYTF. CDR3 in DNA: TGTGCCAGCAGCTTAATCCAAGACAGGCCCTCTAACTATGGCTACACCTTC.

The chain recombines TRBV4-1 with TRBJ2-7; 7 bases match TRBD2. Germline V CDR1 and CDR2: MGHRA, YSYEKL. The CDR3 sequence is 14 residues long. The ends lost 4 bases at V and 3 bases at J; junction bases unmatched: 6. This chain's CDR3 is CASSLSSGDYEQYF. DNA for the CDR3: TGCGCCAGCAGCCTCTCCAGCGGGGACTACGAGCAGTACTTC.

The genes are TRBV4-3 and TRBJ2-1, with TRBD1 matching over 9 bases. The CDR3 has 17 residues. The J segment lost 8 bases and the V segment lost 2 bases, leaving 13 bases of the junction unmatched. Looked up from germline, CDR1 is LGHNA and CDR2 is YSLEER. CDR3 DNA: TGCGCCAGCAGCCAATACCTTACAGGGGGCGATAGATATGAGCAGTTCTTC. Its protein product is CASSQYLTGGDRYEQFF.

The chain joins TRBV30 to TRBJ1-6; the D is unclear. This CDR3 contains 17 residues. Germline V CDR1 and CDR2: GTSNPN, SVGIG (reference sequence). Trimming left V 3 bases short and J 0 bases short, with 15 bases between. In DNA, the CDR3 is TGTGCCTGGAGGCAGGAAGAAGGAATCTCCTATAATTCACCCCTCCACTTT. The encoded protein is CAWRQEEGISYNSPLHF.

The chain carries TRBV27 and TRBJ2-7; 7 bases map to TRBD1. Trimming cost V 4 bases and J 0 bases; bases outside gene matches: 3. Germline assignment: CDR1 MNHEY and CDR2 SMNVEV (reference sequence). This CDR3 region has 14 residues. The CDR3 reads CASSSQGSSYEQYF. The CDR3 DNA is TGTGCCAGCAGTTCACAGGGGAGCTCCTACGAGCAGTACTTC.

DNA for the CDR3: TGTGCCAGCAGTGTGGGGAAGAGCACTGAAGCTTTCTTT. Protein: CASSVGKSTEAFF. This chain joins TRBV2 and TRBJ1-1; no clear D. Germline values: CDR1 SNHLY, CDR2 FYNNEI. With 4 bases removed from V and 4 bases from J, the gap between germline ends came to 10 bases. The CDR3 length is 13 residues.

In this sample, this clone turned up once. The genes are TRBV28 and TRBJ2-2; tentatively, D is TRBD2 (5 bases). Looked up from germline, CDR1 is MDHEN and CDR2 is SYDVKM. Trimming removed 6 bases from V and 5 bases from J, with 22 bases in between. The CDR3 loop spans 17 amino acids. This CDR3 reads CASSYILVGSYTGELFF. The CDR3 DNA follows: TGTGCCAGCAGCTATATTCTCGTGGGGAGTTATACCGGGGAGCTGTTTTTT.

This chain links TRBV6-5 with TRBJ2-7; D is possibly TRBD1 (6 bases). Trimming took off 3 bases at V and 3 bases at J, with 15 bases between the two ends. Looked up from germline, CDR1 is MNHEY and CDR2 is SVGAGI. The CDR3 has 15 amino acids. The CDR3: CASSYGRRGIYEQYF. As DNA, the CDR3 is TGTGCCAGCAGTTATGGCCGCAGGGGCATCTACGAGCAGTACTTC.

This clone was seen a handful of times. V is TRBV7-8 and J is TRBJ1-5; 11 bases are shared with TRBD1. V lost 5 bases, J lost 7 bases, and 4 bases stayed unmatched. The CDR3 extends over 14 amino acids. Per the germline V gene, CDR1 is SGHVS and CDR2 is FQNEAQ. The CDR3 bases are TGTGCCAGCAGCGACCGGGACAGGGGGCAGCCCCAGCATTTT. Translation gives CASSDRDRGQPQHF. The variable domain in full, with the rest retrieved from reference TRBV7-8 and TRBJ1-5, is GAGVSQSPRYKVAKRGQDVALRCDPISGHVSLFWYQQALGQGPEFLTYFQNEAQLDKSGLPSDRFFAERPEGSVSTLKIQRTQQEDSAVYLCASSDRDRGQPQHFGDGTRLSIL.

V is TRBV23-1 and J is TRBJ1-5, with D perhaps TRBD1 (5 bases). TRBV23-1 is given ORF status, its function remaining uncertain. The CDR3 runs 14 residues. V was trimmed by 6 bases and J by 4 bases, leaving 13 bases between them. CDR3 loop: CASSSTVRNQPQHF. CDR3 sequence (DNA): TGCGCCAGCAGCTCGACAGTGCGGAATCAGCCCCAGCATTTT.

The CDR3 nucleotides read TGTGCCAGCAGCTTGGCCGGGGTTATCTACGAGCAGTACTTC. Translation: CASSLAGVIYEQYF. The chain couples TRBV7-9 to TRBJ2-7; a possible D gene is TRBD2 (5 bases). This CDR3 contains 14 residues. V lost 3 bases and J lost 3, with 12 bases in between. CDR1 and CDR2 from the germline V gene are SEHNR and FQNEAQ (reference sequence).

The chain joins TRBV11-2 to TRBJ2-7; TRBD2 matches 7 bases. The germline CDR1 and CDR2 sequences are SGHAT and FQNNGV. Losses at the gene ends were 6 bases for V and 3 bases for J; bases not matched to a gene: 11. The CDR3 is 15 amino acids. CDR3 DNA sequence: TGTGCCAGCAGTCTTGGGCTTCCGGGGGGCTACGAGCAGTACTTC. Protein sequence: CASSLGLPGGYEQYF.

The V and J genes are TRBV27 and TRBJ2-7; D is unclear. Trimming removed 2 bases from V and 4 bases from J, with 15 bases in between. The CDR3 is 15 residues long. Germline loops: CDR1 MNHEY, CDR2 SMNVEV (reference sequence). The CDR3 region has the DNA TGTGCCAGCAGTTTACGGTGGGGAACCGATTACGAGCAGTACTTC. It is translated as CASSLRWGTDYEQYF.

This clone was seen more than once but under ten times. The chain has TRBV28 and TRBJ1-2; no definite D call. The CDR3 extends over 11 amino acids. CDR1 is MDHEN, CDR2 SYDVKM, per germline. V was shortened by 5 bases and J by 4 bases, with 5 bases between the two germline ends. The CDR3 sequence is CASSQSYGYTF. The CDR3 nucleotides read TGTGCCAGCAGTCAGTCCTATGGCTACACCTTC.

The CDR3 region is CASSLGWDSIRHEQYF. CDR3 bases: TGTGCCAGCAGCTTAGGGTGGGACAGTATTCGCCACGAGCAGTACTTC. V gene TRBV11-2 combines with J gene TRBJ2-7; the match to TRBD1 covers 7 bases. CDR1 is SGHAT and CDR2 is FQNNGV in the germline V gene. This CDR3 spans 16 amino acids. Trimming at V came to 1 base and at J to 5 bases, leaving 11 bases not matched to a gene.

This chain connects TRBV9 to TRBJ1-4; D uncertain. The CDR3 loop spans 15 amino acids. Trimming took 4 bases from V and 8 from J, leaving 18 bases between them. Germline V lookup: CDR1 SGDLS, CDR2 YYNGEE. CDR3 region: CASSPPTVSGEKLFF. CDR3 nucleotide sequence: TGTGCCAGCAGCCCCCCAACAGTGAGTGGAGAAAAACTGTTTTTT.

The V call is TRBV5-4, the J call TRBJ2-1; the D gene could be TRBD1 or TRBD2 (5 bases each). The CDR3 sequence is 15 residues long. The V end was cut by 3 bases, the J end by 9 bases, with 19 bases between. Germline CDR1 and CDR2: SGHNT and YYREEE (reference sequence). CDR3 sequence (DNA): TGTGCCAGCAGCTCTACCCGGGACGCTTTGCGTGAGCAGTTCTTC. Its protein product is CASSSTRDALREQFF. The whole variable domain, filled in from reference TRBV5-4 and TRBJ2-1, reads ETGVTQSPTHLIKTRGQQVTLRCSSQSGHNTVSWYQQALGQGPQFIFQYYREEENGRGNFPPRFSGLQFPNYSSELNVNALELDDSALYLCASSSTRDALREQFFGPGTRLTVL.